The T cell receptor beta chain described here comes from a study of shared clonotypes between healthy human individuals. Study in general: The donor pool was made up of two women and three men aged 18 to 49. Study-level findings and limits: When naive CD4 clonotypes were compared across several donors, 4% to 5.5% were shared.

From germline, CDR1 is SGHNT and CDR2 YENEEA. J gave up 0 bases and V 2 bases, and 6 bases lay outside the gene matches. CDR3 length: 16 residues. Note on this clone: The antigen is not known.

Authors' analysis steps: ImmunoSEQ only sent back junction sequences with no quality scores, so filtering was done differently. Profiled with immunoSEQ multiplex PCR; TCRdb holds only in-frame clones, not every one. From that table come the V and J calls and clone size; the DNA was used to work out D and trimming. This table has fewer than 2.5 million clones, more than 85% appearing once. The healthy adult donors were HIV-negative and reported no recent acute infections or vaccinations. The chain links TRBV11-3 to TRBJ1-1; 7 nucleotides agree with TRBD1. The clonotype originates from a man aged 18 to 29 in good health. Some clones in this sample may be carry-over from other donors' samples. The sample was naive CD4+ T cells from PBMCs. The sample's subset: CD45RA+ positively selected. CDR3 sequence (DNA): TGTGCCAGCAGCTTACCCCCGGGACAGCTGAACACTGAAGCTTTCTTT. Protein: CASSLPPGQLNTEAFF.